Shown below are 25 T cell receptor beta chains from a single sample sequenced in a study of blood T cell repertoires in COVID-19. Assay used: immunoSEQ multiplex PCR; TCRdb lists only in-frame clones, some missing. The top ten clones hold less than 2% of a sample with 150,000 to 200,000 clones, about nine tenths of them seen once. Sequenced input: peripheral blood. Receptors were obtained from a man between 18 and 35 years old who had recovered from COVID-19.

The chain employs TRBV19 and TRBJ2-7; TRBD2 agrees at 9 bases. Per the germline V gene, CDR1 is LNHDA and CDR2 is SQIVND (reference sequence). The V segment lost 4 bases and the J segment 7 bases; nucleotides outside the gene matches: 11. The CDR3 sequence is 15 residues long. The CDR3 here is CASSTYSGSPLEQYF. Written as DNA, the CDR3 is TGTGCCAGTAGTACGTATAGCGGGAGCCCCCTGGAGCAGTACTTC. Variable domain in full (rest from reference TRBV19 and TRBJ2-7): DGGITQSPKYLFRKEGQNVTLSCEQNLNHDAMYWYRQDPGQGLRLIYYSQIVNDFQKGDIAEGYSVSREKKESFPLTVTSAQKNPTAFYLCASSTYSGSPLEQYFGPGTRLTVT.

The chain recombines TRBV27 with TRBJ1-2; 9 positions agree with TRBD1. In germline, CDR1 is MNHEY, CDR2 SMNVEV (reference sequence). With 0 bases clipped from V and 7 bases from J, the junction kept 12 bases outside the gene matches. The CDR3 runs 17 residues. For the CDR3, the DNA is TGTGCCAGCAGTTTATCCCGCCTAAGGACAGGGGATTTTGGCTACACCTTC. Amino acid sequence: CASSLSRLRTGDFGYTF.

This rearrangement joins TRBV5-4 to TRBJ1-3; 7 positions agree with TRBD1. J was trimmed by 1 base and V by 2 bases; bases with no gene match: 9. This CDR3 has 17 amino acids. Germline CDR1 is SGHNT and CDR2 is YYREEE (reference sequence). The CDR3 nucleotides read TGTGCCAGCAGCTTTCCCCCGGGACAGAATTCTGGAAACACCATATATTTT. Translating gives CASSFPPGQNSGNTIYF.

Within the sample, this clone is medium-sized (0.01 to 0.1%). The same CDR3 arises from other DNA sequences in this sample as well. The CDR3 region has the DNA TGTGCCAGTAGTATAGGGAGCGGTTACGAGCAGTACTTC. The encoded protein is CASSIGSGYEQYF. The rearrangement links TRBV19 to TRBJ2-7, with a possible D match to TRBD2 (5 bases). The germline CDR1 and CDR2 sequences are LNHDA and SQIVND (reference sequence). The CDR3 contains 13 residues. V was clipped by 1 base and J by 4 bases, with 8 bases between them.

This clone was found once. The CDR3 protein is CASSWDRRPQHF. CDR3 sequence (DNA): TGTGCCAGCAGTTGGGACAGGAGGCCCCAGCATTTT. V usage is TRBV12-3 or TRBV12-4 and J usage is TRBJ1-5, with TRBD1 identical over 8 bases. There are 12 residues in the CDR3. The J segment lost 9 bases and the V segment lost 4 bases, leaving 2 bases of the junction unmatched.

The chain joins TRBV2 to TRBJ2-1, with 9 bases matching TRBD2. CDR1 is SNHLY, CDR2 FYNNEI, per germline. The CDR3 loop spans 16 amino acids. V was pared by 5 bases and J by 2 bases, with 7 bases of the junction left unmatched. Here the CDR3 reads CASSLRTSATYNEQFF. The DNA of the CDR3 is TGTGCCAGCAGTCTGCGGACTAGCGCAACCTACAATGAGCAGTTCTTC. The whole variable domain, remainder taken from reference TRBV2 and TRBJ2-1, is EPEVTQTPSHQVTQMGQEVILRCVPISNHLYFYWYRQILGQKVEFLVSFYNNEISEKSEIFDDQFSVERPDGSNFTLKIRSTKLEDSAMYFCASSLRTSATYNEQFFGPGTRLTVL.

This clone is a singleton in its sample. This chain joins TRBV6-1 and TRBJ1-2; unclear D gene. The germline V gene encodes CDR1 MNHNS and CDR2 SASEGT. With 3 bases removed from V and 1 base from J, the gap between germline ends came to 6 bases. The length of the CDR3 is 13 residues. CDR3: CASSDNFNYGYTF. The CDR3 nucleotides read TGTGCCAGCAGTGATAATTTTAACTATGGCTACACCTTC.

The chain carries TRBV6-2 or TRBV6-3 and TRBJ1-2; D is unresolved. The CDR3 length is 13 residues. Germline V gene lookup returns CDR1 MNHEY and CDR2 SVGEGT. V was trimmed by 0 bases and J by 5 bases, leaving 7 bases between them. For the CDR3, the DNA is TGTGCCAGCAGTTACTCCGGGGTATATGGCTACACCTTC. Amino acid sequence: CASSYSGVYGYTF.

The chain is built from TRBV5-5 and TRBJ1-6; TRBD1 might be the D (6 bases). The germline gives CDR1 SGHKS, CDR2 YYEKEE (reference sequence). The CDR3 has 13 residues. V was trimmed by 2 bases and J by 6 bases, leaving 6 bases between them. The CDR3 coding sequence is TGTGCCAGCAGCTTACAGGGTAATTCACCCCTCCACTTT. Residues: CASSLQGNSPLHF.

This chain uses TRBV10-3 with TRBJ1-1; 7 bases match TRBD1. V was clipped by 6 bases and J by 1 base; unmatched bases: 2. CDR3 size: 13 residues. From germline, CDR1 is ENHRY and CDR2 SYGVKD. CDR3 sequence reads: CAIRDRKNTEAFF. In nucleotides, the CDR3 is TGTGCCATCAGGGACAGGAAGAACACTGAAGCTTTCTTT.

The chain uses TRBV2 and TRBJ2-5; 8 positions agree with TRBD1. Per the germline V gene, CDR1 is SNHLY and CDR2 is FYNNEI. The CDR3 is 15 amino acids. With 5 bases clipped from V and 5 bases from J, the junction kept 10 bases outside the gene matches. CDR3 in amino acids: CASSQSRGRVETQYF. The DNA of the CDR3 is TGTGCCAGCAGTCAATCCAGGGGGCGCGTTGAGACCCAGTACTTC.

CDR3 in amino acids: CASVGGRASYNEQFF. CDR3 in DNA: TGCGCCAGCGTGGGCGGGAGGGCCTCCTACAATGAGCAGTTCTTC. The chain employs TRBV10-2 and TRBJ2-1; 9 bases are a match to TRBD2. Germline V gene lookup returns CDR1 WSHSY and CDR2 SAAADI. J lost 0 bases, V lost 8 bases, and 5 bases had no gene match. This CDR3 comprises 15 residues.

V is TRBV5-1 and J is TRBJ1-4; TRBD1 agrees at 8 bases. V lost 4 bases to trimming and J lost 6 bases; unmatched junction nucleotides: 2. The CDR3 has 13 amino acids. Germline-derived CDR1 and CDR2 are SGHRS and YFSETQ. CDR3 residues: CASSPDRDEKLFF. CDR3 nucleotide sequence: TGCGCCAGCAGCCCGGACAGGGATGAAAAACTGTTTTTT.

This clone was counted only a few times. The CDR3 DNA follows: TGTGCCAGCAGCCTAACTGGGGGGATCGGTCAGCCCCAGCATTTT. Its protein is CASSLTGGIGQPQHF. The genes are TRBV3-1 (or the pseudogene TRBV3-2) and TRBJ1-5; D may be TRBD1 (5 bases). The CDR3 runs 15 residues. Trimming took 4 bases from V and 6 from J, leaving 16 bases between them. Germline CDR1 LGHDT, CDR2 YNNKEL (reference sequence).

J is TRBJ1-5 and V is TRBV2, with a tentative D call TRBD1 (6 bases). The CDR3 length is 15 residues. Germline assignment: CDR1 SNHLY and CDR2 FYNNEI. Deletions cut 1 base from V and 4 bases from J, with 11 bases between. The CDR3 sequence is CASSEEDSKNQPQHF. DNA of the CDR3: TGTGCCAGCAGTGAAGAGGACAGTAAAAATCAGCCCCAGCATTTT.

The V gene is TRBV18, the J gene TRBJ1-2, with D unresolved. The CDR3 extends over 14 amino acids. The V gene's germline CDR1 is KGHSH and CDR2 LQKENI. V lost 3 bases and J lost 0, with 8 bases in between. The CDR3 reads CASSPPGANYGYTF. CDR3 coding DNA: TGTGCCAGCTCACCCCCCGGGGCTAACTATGGCTACACCTTC.

The chain couples TRBV6-5 to TRBJ1-1; tentative D call: TRBD1 (6 bases). V was clipped by 6 bases and J by 6 bases, with 17 bases between them. Germline-derived CDR1 and CDR2 are MNHEY and SVGAGI. The CDR3 has 14 amino acids. The CDR3 region is CASRDDRLTAEAFF. The DNA of the CDR3 is TGTGCCAGCAGGGACGACAGGCTAACGGCTGAAGCTTTCTTT.

The J gene is TRBJ1-2, the V gene TRBV3-1 (or the pseudogene TRBV3-2); a possible D gene is TRBD1 (6 bases). Trimming took off 5 bases at V and 8 bases at J, with 15 bases between the two ends. The CDR3 spans 13 residues. Germline V gene data show CDR1 as LGHDT and CDR2 as YNNKEL (reference sequence). DNA of the CDR3: TGTGCCAGCAGCAAAAGACAGGAGGCAGGCTACACCTTC. Protein sequence: CASSKRQEAGYTF.

The chain uses TRBV19 and TRBJ2-3; 13 bases agree with TRBD2. The CDR3 has 16 residues. Unmatched junction bases numbered 2, after V lost 3 bases and J lost 2 bases. CDR1 and CDR2 (germline): LNHDA, SQIVND (reference sequence). Here the CDR3 reads CASSIGTSGTTDTQYF. Written as DNA, the CDR3 is TGTGCCAGTAGTATCGGGACTAGCGGGACCACAGATACGCAGTATTTT.

The chain is built from TRBV18 and TRBJ1-3; D perhaps matches TRBD1 (5 bases). Deletions cut 5 bases from V and 1 base from J, with 6 bases between. The germline V gene has CDR1 KGHSH and CDR2 LQKENI. This CDR3 region has 13 residues. The CDR3 DNA sequence: TGTGCCAGCTCATCAGGGTCTGGAAACACCATATATTTT. Residues: CASSSGSGNTIYF.

This chain links TRBV4-3 with TRBJ2-1, with D unclear. Between the trimmed V and J ends, which lost 0 bases and 0 bases, there was a span of 9 bases. This CDR3 is built from 16 residues. Germline V gene sequence: CDR1 LGHNA, CDR2 YSLEER. CDR3 residues: CASSQDRRSSYNEQFF. The CDR3 DNA follows: TGCGCCAGCAGCCAAGATCGGCGGAGCTCCTACAATGAGCAGTTCTTC.

The V call is TRBV15, the J call TRBJ1-1; TRBD1 might be the D (6 bases). Germline V gene lookup returns CDR1 LNHNV and CDR2 YYDKDF (reference sequence). This CDR3 contains 14 residues. V lost 1 base and J 11 bases, leaving 17 bases between the germline ends. CDR3 region: CATSRGTDLIQAFF. Here the CDR3 DNA reads TGTGCCACCAGCAGAGGGACAGATTTGATTCAGGCTTTCTTT.

The rearrangement links TRBV7-3 to TRBJ2-3; maybe TRBD2 (6 bases). The V gene's germline CDR1 is SGHTA and CDR2 FQGTGA. CDR3 length: 15 amino acids. Trimming left V 5 bases short and J 0 bases short, with 12 bases between. Here the CDR3 DNA reads TGTGCCAGCAGCGTTAGCGGAGCTAGCACAGATACGCAGTATTTT. This sequence encodes CASSVSGASTDTQYF.

This clone was counted only a few times. The V and J genes are TRBV28 and TRBJ1-2; D ambiguous. V lost 1 base and J 4 bases, leaving 10 bases between the germline ends. The CDR3 is 14 amino acids. The germline V gene has CDR1 MDHEN and CDR2 SYDVKM. The CDR3 loop is CASSLYRGTYGYTF. CDR3 DNA sequence: TGTGCCAGCAGTTTATATCGGGGTACCTATGGCTACACCTTC.

The J gene is TRBJ1-3, the V gene TRBV21-1; the D segment call TRBD1 is taken from the table without a DNA check. TRBV21-1 is an annotated pseudogene. The CDR3 sequence is 16 residues long. CDR3 region: CASSLRDSIKGNTIYF. Here the CDR3 DNA reads TGTGCCAGCAGCTTACGAGACAGTATCAAAGGAAACACCATATATTTT.